Reported below is one T cell receptor beta chain. This specimen belongs to a study of blood T cell repertoires in COVID-19. Germline lookup yields CDR1 MNHEY and CDR2 SVGAGI. There are 12 residues in the CDR3. As originally analysed: Amplifying reference gene primers gave estimates of nucleated cell counts. The repertoire was sequenced with immunoSEQ multiplex PCR; TCRdb's copy has only in-frame clones and lacks some. V, J and clone size reflect that table, while D and trimming were determined from the DNA. The sample carries around 210,000 clones, 85% recorded once. The rearrangement joins TRBV6-5 to TRBJ2-7; a possible D gene is TRBD2 (6 bases). The TCR comes from a man aged 45-65 years with COVID-19, enrolled during active disease. Sequencing was carried out using peripheral blood. The CDR3 sequence: CESRDLSYEQYF. CDR3 nucleotides: TGTGAAAGCCGGGACTTATCCTACGAGCAGTACTTC.